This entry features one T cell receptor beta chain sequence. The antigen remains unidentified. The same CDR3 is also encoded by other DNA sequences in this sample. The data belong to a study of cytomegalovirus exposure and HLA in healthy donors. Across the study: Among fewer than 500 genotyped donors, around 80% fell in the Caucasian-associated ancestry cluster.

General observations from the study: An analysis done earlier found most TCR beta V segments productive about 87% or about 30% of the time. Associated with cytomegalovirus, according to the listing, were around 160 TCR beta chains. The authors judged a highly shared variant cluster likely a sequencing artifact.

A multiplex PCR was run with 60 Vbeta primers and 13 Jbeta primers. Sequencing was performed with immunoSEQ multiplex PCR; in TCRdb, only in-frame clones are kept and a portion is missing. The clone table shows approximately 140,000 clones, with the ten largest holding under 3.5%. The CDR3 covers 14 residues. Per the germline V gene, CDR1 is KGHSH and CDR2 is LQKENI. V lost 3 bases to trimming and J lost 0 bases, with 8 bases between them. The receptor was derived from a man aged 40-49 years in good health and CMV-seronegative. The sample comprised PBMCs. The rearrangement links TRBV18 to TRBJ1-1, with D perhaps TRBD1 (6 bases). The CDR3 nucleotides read TGTGCCAGCTCACCCGGACAGATGAACACTGAAGCTTTCTTT. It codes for CASSPGQMNTEAFF.